What follows describes a single T cell receptor (beta chain). The entry originates in a study of blood T cell repertoires in COVID-19. Study-level information: Acute and convalescent COVID-19 specimens originated in the United States, Italy and Spain. Sample material is recorded as cDNA or gDNA derived from T cells, B-cell-depleted T cells, or PBMCs.

Libraries were prepared by immunoSEQ multiplex PCR; TCRdb keeps only in-frame clonotypes and omits some of them. The sample includes fewer than 350,000 clones, approximately 91% of them seen just once. The sequence came from a man aged 18 to 35 with active or convalescent COVID-19. Sequencing input: peripheral blood.

The CDR3 loop is CASSITSRNEQFF. Written as DNA, the CDR3 is TGTGCCAGTAGTATTACTTCCCGCAATGAGCAGTTCTTC. The rearrangement uses TRBV19 and TRBJ2-1; D unclear. Germline assignment: CDR1 LNHDA and CDR2 SQIVND (reference sequence). This CDR3 comprises 13 residues. Deletions cut 3 bases from V and 6 bases from J, with 9 bases between.